A single sample gave rise to the 22 T cell receptor beta chains below, sequenced in a study of T-cell reconstitution after alpha-beta-depleted transplantation in children. Unique molecular identifiers were built into the TCRbeta library. Via MiXCR, TCRdb re-called the PCR reads, giving one row per CDR3 protein. The sample holds approximately 800,000 distinct CDR3 sequences; 15% to 20% are singletons and the top ten take around 4.5%. Material: PBMCs, mostly from graft donor cells, obtained 360 days after TCRalphabeta/CD19-depleted stem cell transplant. These receptors were obtained from a male patient younger than 18 who had a stem cell transplant for acute lymphoblastic leukemia, so the T cells may come from the graft donor.

Comment on this clonotype: The junction does not match germline at one end; this may be a read error. J is TRBJ2-1 and V is TRBV5-1; either TRBD1 or TRBD2 may fit D (5 bases each). Germline CDR1 is SGHRS and CDR2 is YFSETQ. The CDR3 has 16 residues. The CDR3 coding sequence is TGCGCCAGCAGCCTTCCGGGACCCTTGATCCCGAATGAGCAGTCCTTC. Its translation: CASSLPGPLIPNEQSF.

A few counts support this clonotype. This chain connects TRBV19 to TRBJ2-1; the D call may be TRBD1 or TRBD2 (5 bases each). Trimming left V 2 bases short and J 5 bases short, with 16 bases between. This CDR3 has 16 amino acids. From germline, CDR1 is LNHDA and CDR2 SQIVND (reference sequence). DNA for the CDR3: TGTGCCAGTAGTATATTCCCCCCCGGGGCCCACAATGAGCAGTTCTTC. It yields the protein CASSIFPPGAHNEQFF.

This clonotype was seen a handful of times. The rearrangement links TRBV29-1 to TRBJ1-5; TRBD1 matches 12 bases. This CDR3 region has 13 residues. The V gene end was trimmed by 7 bases and the J gene end by 7 bases; junction bases not matched to a gene: 5. Germline V gene sequence: CDR1 SQVTM, CDR2 ANQGSEA. The CDR3 sequence: CSAGTGGGQPQHF. The CDR3 DNA sequence: TGCAGCGCCGGGACAGGGGGCGGACAGCCCCAGCATTTT.

This clonotype was observed a handful of times. The chain carries TRBV5-5 and TRBJ1-6; D uncertain. CDR1 SGHKS and CDR2 YYEKEE come from the germline V gene (reference sequence). Trimming shortened V by 4 bases and J by 9 bases, and 14 bases separated the two germline ends. There are 14 residues in the CDR3. The CDR3 protein is CASSKAGRGSPLHF. For the CDR3, the DNA is TGTGCCAGCAGCAAGGCGGGCCGAGGTTCACCCCTCCACTTT.

This clonotype was recorded many times. The DNA of the CDR3 is TGCGCCAGCAGCCAAGCACCACGAGATACGCAGTATTTT. Translation: CASSQAPRDTQYF. The chain carries TRBV4-1 and TRBJ2-3; D is undetermined. The CDR3 has 13 amino acids. The V end was cut by 1 base, the J end by 5 bases, with 7 bases between. CDR1 and CDR2 from the germline V gene are MGHRA and YSYEKL.

The rearrangement links TRBV7-3 to TRBJ1-1, with 8 bases fitting TRBD1. V lost 5 bases, J lost 3 bases, and 5 bases stayed unmatched. The CDR3 is 14 amino acids. Per the germline V gene, CDR1 is SGHTA and CDR2 is FQGTGA. The CDR3 DNA reads as TGTGCCAGCAGCCAAGGGGACAGGTACACTGAAGCTTTCTTT. Translated, it gives CASSQGDRYTEAFF. Filled out from reference TRBV7-3 and TRBJ1-1, the complete variable domain reads GAGVSQTPSNKVTEKGKYVELRCDPISGHTALYWYRQSLGQGPEFLIYFQGTGAADDSGLPNDRFFAVRPEGSVSTLKIQRTERGDSAVYLCASSQGDRYTEAFFGQGTRLTVV.

The rearrangement links TRBV24-1 to TRBJ1-2; D remains ambiguous. Trimming removed 4 bases at V and 8 bases at J, with 13 bases between. CDR1 KGHDR and CDR2 SFDVKD come from the germline V gene. The CDR3 is 13 amino acids. DNA of the CDR3: TGTGCCACCAGTGACTCTGCTCGTGGCGGCTACACCTTC. Translating it yields CATSDSARGGYTF.

In its sample, this clonotype was seen a few times. The genes are TRBV7-9 and TRBJ1-2, with D unresolved. With 1 base removed from V and 1 base from J, the gap between germline ends came to 10 bases. The CDR3 length is 15 residues. Germline V gene data show CDR1 as SEHNR and CDR2 as FQNEAQ (reference sequence). This CDR3 reads CASSLEAGYNYGYTF. The CDR3 DNA sequence: TGTGCCAGCAGCTTAGAAGCAGGTTATAACTATGGCTACACCTTC.

This clonotype was counted ten times or more. The CDR3 region has the DNA TGTGCCAGCAGTTCGACTAGCGGGGGTTCTAGCTCCTACAATGAGCAGTTCTTC. It yields the protein CASSSTSGGSSSYNEQFF. The chain recombines TRBV12-3 or TRBV12-4 with TRBJ2-1, with TRBD2 identical over 12 bases. V dropped 4 bases and J dropped 0; count of bases not matched to a gene: 7. This CDR3 spans 18 amino acids.

There are many counts of this clonotype. The chain recombines TRBV9 with TRBJ2-5, with D possibly TRBD2 on 6 matching bases. Germline V gene sequence: CDR1 SGDLS, CDR2 YYNGEE. V was pared by 3 bases and J by 0 bases, with 9 bases between. The CDR3 has 14 amino acids. In DNA, the CDR3 is TGTGCCAGCAGCGACCCTAGCGACCAAGAGACCCAGTACTTC. Protein: CASSDPSDQETQYF.

This rearrangement joins TRBV4-2 to TRBJ1-4, with TRBD1 as a possible D gene (5 bases). Trimming took off 3 bases at V and 6 bases at J, with 11 bases between the two ends. The CDR3 extends over 14 amino acids. Per the germline V gene, CDR1 is LGHNA and CDR2 is YNFKEQ. The CDR3 region is CASSHRAGDEKLFF. The CDR3 DNA sequence: TGTGCCAGCAGCCACAGGGCCGGTGATGAAAAACTGTTTTTT.

The rearrangement joins TRBV20-1 to TRBJ2-7; no reliable D call. Germline values: CDR1 DFQATT, CDR2 SNEGSKA (reference sequence). The CDR3 consists of 13 residues. V gave up 3 bases and J gave up 0 bases, with 9 bases separating them. In DNA, the CDR3 is TGCAGTGCTAGGGTAGGGAACTCCTACGAGCAGTACTTC. It codes for CSARVGNSYEQYF.

The rearrangement uses TRBV6-5 and TRBJ1-2; no clear D. The CDR3 runs to 15 residues. V shed 4 bases and J shed 4 bases, with 16 bases lying between them. Per the germline V gene, CDR1 is MNHEY and CDR2 is SVGAGI. CDR3 nucleotide sequence: TGTGCCAGCAGTTTTGACGGGAGGTCGGGCTATGGCTACACCTTC. Translation: CASSFDGRSGYGYTF.

The chain employs TRBV7-2 and TRBJ2-1; D remains ambiguous. Between the trimmed V and J ends, which lost 6 bases and 4 bases, there was a span of 22 bases. This CDR3 has 17 amino acids. Looked up from germline, CDR1 is SGHTA and CDR2 is FQGNSA. For the CDR3, the DNA is TGTGCCAGCAGACCCTGGCTTCCTGGAGCGAGGTACAATGAGCAGTTCTTC. Its translation is CASRPWLPGARYNEQFF. Variable domain in full (rest from reference TRBV7-2 and TRBJ2-1): GAGVSQSPSNKVTEKGKDVELRCDPISGHTALYWYRQSLGQGLEFLIYFQGNSAPDKSGLPSDRFSAERTGGSVSTLTIQRTQQEDSAVYLCASRPWLPGARYNEQFFGPGTRLTVL.

This clonotype was observed a few times. The rearrangement uses TRBV10-2 and TRBJ2-1; D is unresolved. This CDR3 spans 16 amino acids. Trimming stripped 7 bases from V and 5 bases from J, with 21 bases between. CDR1 WSHSY and CDR2 SAAADI come from the germline V gene. CDR3 amino acids: CASKGRMGLLDNEQFF. CDR3 sequence (DNA): TGCGCCAGCAAGGGTAGAATGGGCCTATTAGACAATGAGCAGTTCTTC.

V and J are TRBV7-2 and TRBJ2-3, with D uncertain. V lost 2 bases and J 1 base, leaving 13 bases between the germline ends. The CDR3 is 16 residues long. The germline CDR1 and CDR2 sequences are SGHTA and FQGNSA. CDR3 in DNA: TGTGCCAGCAGCTTAAAGGGTTGGGCCCGCACAGATACGCAGTATTTT. Its translation is CASSLKGWARTDTQYF. The full variable domain, rest sourced from reference TRBV7-2 and TRBJ2-3, is GAGVSQSPSNKVTEKGKDVELRCDPISGHTALYWYRQSLGQGLEFLIYFQGNSAPDKSGLPSDRFSAERTGGSVSTLTIQRTQQEDSAVYLCASSLKGWARTDTQYFGPGTRLTVL.

V is TRBV7-6 and J is TRBJ2-2, with 8 bases that match TRBD1. This CDR3 contains 15 residues. V shed 3 bases, J shed 5 bases, and the junction held 5 bases outside the gene matches. The germline gives CDR1 SGHVS, CDR2 FNYEAQ. Written as DNA, the CDR3 is TGTGCCAGCAGCTTCAGGGGGCGTACGACCGGGGAGCTGTTTTTT. This encodes CASSFRGRTTGELFF.

This clonotype was recorded a few times. The chain has TRBV29-1 and TRBJ2-1, with D possibly TRBD1 on 6 matching bases. CDR3 length: 14 residues. Germline values: CDR1 SQVTM, CDR2 ANQGSEA. The ends were cut back, 7 bases at V and 6 bases at J, with 19 bases in the middle. CDR3 protein: CSATPPTGSNEQFF. The CDR3 coding sequence is TGCAGCGCGACCCCTCCTACAGGGTCCAATGAGCAGTTCTTC.

The gene calls are TRBV3-1 and TRBJ2-3; 8 bases fit TRBD2. The CDR3 is 15 amino acids. Germline assignment: CDR1 LGHDT and CDR2 YNNKEL (reference sequence). V shed 4 bases, J shed 3 bases, and the junction held 6 bases outside the gene matches. As DNA, the CDR3 is TGTGCCAGCAGCCGCCCGGGACTAGTAACAGATACGCAGTATTTT. Translated: CASSRPGLVTDTQYF.

This clonotype came up a few times. This chain uses TRBV7-9 with TRBJ2-1; D remains ambiguous. The CDR3 covers 14 residues. The germline V gene encodes CDR1 SEHNR and CDR2 FQNEAQ (reference sequence). Deletions cut 3 bases from V and 6 bases from J, with 12 bases between. The chain's CDR3 is CASSFTHSANEQFF. In nucleotides, the CDR3 is TGTGCCAGCAGCTTTACTCATTCGGCCAATGAGCAGTTCTTC.

The genes are TRBV7-3 and TRBJ2-5, with 11 bases fitting TRBD2. The CDR3 sequence is 16 residues long. With 5 bases clipped from V and 1 base from J, the junction kept 6 bases outside the gene matches. The V gene's germline CDR1 is SGHTA and CDR2 FQGTGA. The CDR3 coding sequence is TGTGCCAGCAGCGCCGGGACTAGCGGTCTCCAAGAGACCCAGTACTTC. Its translation: CASSAGTSGLQETQYF.

This clonotype was detected many times. The rearrangement uses TRBV12-3 or TRBV12-4 and TRBJ2-7; D remains ambiguous. V shed 3 bases and J shed 1 base, with 7 bases lying between them. The CDR3 length is 13 residues. CDR3 sequence reads: CASSFAFSYEQYF. CDR3 coding DNA: TGTGCCAGCAGTTTCGCGTTTTCCTACGAGCAGTACTTC.